A single sample is the source of the 18 T cell receptor beta chains below, sequenced in a study of T cells in localized non-small cell lung cancer. Measured with immunoSEQ multiplex PCR; TCRdb has only the in-frame clones, and not every one. Here the sample spans fewer than 2,000 clones, roughly 20% being singletons. The sample consisted of normal lung tissue next to the tumor, taken before any cancer treatment. The receptors originated from a woman aged 40-69 years with stage I lung adenocarcinoma.

This clone was seen only a few times. This sequence joins TRBV9 and TRBJ1-2; D possibly corresponds to TRBD1 (6 bases). The CDR3 contains 13 residues. Germline values: CDR1 SGDLS, CDR2 YYNGEE. V was cut by 4 bases and J by 1 base, with 8 bases left in between. The CDR3 bases are TGTGCCAGCAGCCCACAGGGTAACTATGGCTACACCTTC. It codes for CASSPQGNYGYTF.

This chain connects TRBV23-1 to TRBJ2-1; 9 positions match TRBD1. TRBV23-1 is an ORF; its function is uncertain. This CDR3 comprises 15 residues. V was clipped by 6 bases and J by 7 bases; unmatched bases: 10. CDR3 DNA sequence: TGCGCCAGCAGGAGGACAGGGGAAACGGGGAATGAGCAGTTCTTC. Its translation: CASRRTGETGNEQFF.

The chain joins TRBV7-5 to TRBJ1-2; the table's D call, TRBD1, has no DNA check behind it. TRBV7-5 is described as a pseudogene. The CDR3 loop spans 14 amino acids. The CDR3 coding sequence is TGTGCCAGCAGCCCAACACAGGGATCGATTGGCTACACCTTC. This sequence encodes CASSPTQGSIGYTF.

Comments on this clone: An end of the junction differs from the germline gene, which may be a read error. This sequence joins TRBV6-8 and TRBJ2-2; TRBD2 might be the D (5 bases). Germline values: CDR1 MNHGY, CDR2 SAAAGT. The CDR3 length is 16 residues. CDR3 in amino acids: CASSYPLASRSCGAVF. DNA of the CDR3: TGTGCCAGCAGTTATCCTCTAGCATCCCGAAGCTGCGGAGCTGTTTTT.

This clone was counted a few times. The chain has TRBV11-3 and TRBJ2-5; a weak D match, TRBD1 (5 bases). CDR3 length equals 15 residues. The V gene lost 3 bases and the J gene lost 3 bases, with 14 bases spanning the gap. Germline V gene sequence: CDR1 SGHNT, CDR2 YENEEA. Written as DNA, the CDR3 is TGTGCCAGCAGCTTGCAGGGTGTCCCGGAAGAGACCCAGTACTTC. Its protein product is CASSLQGVPEETQYF. Using reference TRBV11-3 and TRBJ2-5 for the parts outside the CDR3, the full variable domain is EAGVVQSPRYKIIEKKQPVAFWCNPISGHNTLYWYLQNLGQGPELLIRYENEEAVDDSQLPKDRFSAERLKGVDSTLKIQPAELGDSAVYLCASSLQGVPEETQYFGPGTRLLVL.

This clone has just a few counts. The chain carries TRBV11-3 and TRBJ1-6; 7 bases are a match to TRBD1. Per germline, CDR1 SGHNT and CDR2 YENEEA. The CDR3 has 15 residues. J was trimmed by 10 bases and V by 1 base; bases with no gene match: 7. DNA of the CDR3: TGTGCCAGCAGCTTAGTATACAGGGGAAGGTCACCCCTCCACTTT. Protein product: CASSLVYRGRSPLHF.

The rearrangement uses TRBV11-3 and TRBJ2-1; 9 bases agree with TRBD1. This CDR3 spans 15 amino acids. In germline, CDR1 is SGHNT, CDR2 YENEEA. Trimming at V came to 2 bases and at J to 7 bases, leaving 6 bases not matched to a gene. CDR3 amino acids: CASSLSGQGRNEQFF. The CDR3 region has the DNA TGTGCCAGCAGCTTATCGGGACAGGGTAGGAATGAGCAGTTCTTC.

This chain links TRBV25-1 with TRBJ1-4; D not certain. Germline CDR1 is MGHDK and CDR2 is SYGVNS. V lost 4 bases and J lost 3, with 9 bases in between. CDR3 length: 14 residues. Written as DNA, the CDR3 is TGTGCCAGCAGTGGTGATACTCCTAATGAAAAACTGTTTTTT. Encoded protein: CASSGDTPNEKLFF.

J is TRBJ2-7 and V is TRBV5-1, with D tentatively TRBD1 (6 bases). CDR3 length equals 14 residues. The germline V and J ends were trimmed by 2 bases and 4 bases, with 13 bases remaining between them. CDR1 SGHRS and CDR2 YFSETQ come from the germline V gene. CDR3: CASSLVTGPYEQYF. In DNA form, the CDR3 reads TGCGCCAGCAGCTTAGTAACAGGGCCTTACGAGCAGTACTTC.

In this sample, this clone turned up a few times. The CDR3, as DNA: TGTGCCAGCAGCCCAGTGGGTTCGAGCGGTTCCCTCTTAGAGCAGTACTTC. This sequence encodes CASSPVGSSGSLLEQYF. The chain carries TRBV11-3 and TRBJ2-7; D perhaps matches TRBD2 (5 bases). The CDR3 has 17 residues. CDR1 SGHNT and CDR2 YENEEA come from the germline V gene. The V end was cut by 5 bases, the J end by 7 bases, with 27 bases between.

Only a few counts were recorded for this clone. V gene TRBV6-8 combines with J gene TRBJ2-7; TRBD1 is a possible D gene (5 bases). CDR1 and CDR2 from the germline V gene are MNHGY and SAAAGT. V lost 2 bases and J lost 3, with 11 bases in between. This CDR3 has 14 residues. The CDR3 reads CASSYGAASYEQYF. Written as DNA, the CDR3 is TGTGCCAGCAGTTACGGGGCGGCTAGCTACGAGCAGTACTTC.

Only a few counts were recorded for this clone. The chain uses TRBV10-3 and TRBJ2-7; TRBD1 aligns across 9 bases. Germline CDR1 is ENHRY and CDR2 is SYGVKD. V shed 4 bases and J 5 bases; nucleotides not matched to a gene: 9. There are 15 residues in the CDR3. CDR3 DNA sequence: TGTGCCATCAGTGGTACCGGGACAGGGTCGGACGAGCAGTACTTC. Translating gives CAISGTGTGSDEQYF.

V usage is TRBV6-8 and J usage is TRBJ1-1, with D possibly TRBD1 on 6 matching bases. The CDR3 has 13 residues. The germline gives CDR1 MNHGY, CDR2 SAAAGT. The V end was cut by 6 bases, the J end by 1 base, with 9 bases between. CDR3 residues: CASRARGNTEAFF. Written as DNA, the CDR3 is TGTGCCAGCAGGGCCAGGGGGAACACTGAAGCTTTCTTT.

The table lists this clone with a few counts. The chain joins TRBV19 to TRBJ1-4, with D unresolved. V lost 8 bases and J lost 4, with 11 bases in between. CDR1 is LNHDA, CDR2 SQIVND, per germline (reference sequence). The CDR3 loop spans 13 amino acids. The CDR3 loop reads CASRGESNEKLFF. For the CDR3, the DNA is TGTGCCAGTCGCGGGGAGAGTAATGAAAAACTGTTTTTT.

This clone has more than one count but fewer than ten. V and J are TRBV15 and TRBJ2-3; 12 nucleotides agree with TRBD2. The CDR3 contains 16 residues. CDR1 and CDR2 (germline): LNHNV, YYDKDF (reference sequence). Germline trimming cut 3 bases from V and 5 bases from J; bases unmatched to any gene: 6. Here the CDR3 DNA reads TGTGCCACCAGCAGGCTAGCGGGGGGGCAAAAAGATACGCAGTATTTT. This gives the protein CATSRLAGGQKDTQYF.

The rearrangement uses TRBV9 and TRBJ2-5; D is ambiguous. CDR1 is SGDLS, CDR2 YYNGEE, per germline. CDR3 length: 13 residues. V shed 0 bases and J shed 5 bases, with 8 bases lying between them. CDR3 amino acids: CASSVDPAETQYF. CDR3 DNA: TGTGCCAGCAGCGTAGATCCAGCGGAGACCCAGTACTTC.

By frequency in the sample, this clone is large. This chain links TRBV6-8 with TRBJ2-2; TRBD2 matches 13 bases. This CDR3 has 17 residues. With 4 bases clipped from V and 5 bases from J, the junction kept 7 bases outside the gene matches. Germline loops: CDR1 MNHGY, CDR2 SAAAGT. CDR3 region: CASSSRPGLAGTGELFF. CDR3 DNA sequence: TGTGCCAGCAGTTCCCGTCCGGGACTAGCGGGGACCGGGGAGCTGTTTTTT.

By proportion, this clone is medium-sized (0.01 to 0.1%). This chain connects TRBV11-3 to TRBJ2-7, with TRBD1 matching over 7 bases. CDR1 is SGHNT, CDR2 YENEEA, per germline. V was pared by 5 bases and J by 3 bases, with 10 bases of the junction left unmatched. The CDR3 has 15 residues. DNA of the CDR3: TGTGCCAGCAGCCCAGACAGGGCAGGGTACTACGAGCAGTACTTC. Amino acids: CASSPDRAGYYEQYF.